The text below deals with one TCR beta chain. This clonotype came up many times. Which antigen it targets is not known. Base-call qualities are not available, and no considerably larger clone is one nucleotide away. The source of the sample is a study of patients and donors after allogeneic stem cell transplantation (dated by TCRdb to about 2020). The library was produced with RT-PCR. Data came from a NextSeq 550. The raw public data were reprocessed by TCRdb itself: fastp quality trimming at Q25, MiXCR clonotype calling, in-frame beta chains only. All rows with the same CDR3 protein become a single entry with the most common DNA and genes. Recorded for this sample are about 960,000 distinct CDR3 sequences; approximately 19% of them occurred a single time. Of the sample, 5% to 6.5% falls within the top ten clones. The CDR3 runs 13 amino acids, cysteine and phenylalanine included. CDR3 DNA only is kept here, 39 bases in frame from base 1. The germline V gene provides CDR1 SGHRS and CDR2 YFSETQ. Trimming removed 2 bases from V and 5 bases from J, leaving 8 bases between the germline ends.

The specimen was blood, either unsorted or a sorted T cell fraction (not recorded which). The chain uses TRBV5-1 and TRBJ2-1, with the D gene call left open. The receptor's source is a human donor who was either an allogeneic HSCT recipient or a stem cell or donor lymphocyte infusion donor (not recorded which). It is not recorded whose cells these are; they may come from a transplant donor. The sequenced DNA is TGCGCCAGCAGCTTCTCTCCAGACAATGAGCAGTTCTTC. It codes for CASSFSPDNEQFF.